The 20 T cell receptor beta chains listed next were all sequenced from one sample in a study of cytomegalovirus exposure and HLA in healthy donors (dated by TCRdb to the late 2010s). Receptor amplification or capture employed the immunoSEQ multiplex PCR assay. The multiplex PCR relied on a mix of 60 forward primers for TCR Vbeta segments and 13 reverse primers for TCR Jbeta segments. In its TCRdb copy, this immuneACCESS table keeps in-frame sequences only and misses some clones. Where compared with another copy, unresolved V genes explain less than half of these, and the others have no known cause. The sample contains under 200,000 clones, approximately 71% of them found a single time. The ten top clones hold around 4.3% of the sample. The source material was PBMCs. All receptors derive from a woman under 30 in good health and CMV-seropositive.

This chain uses TRBV10-1 with TRBJ2-2; D is possibly TRBD2 (5 bases). The CDR3 sequence is 16 residues long. Per germline, CDR1 WNHNN and CDR2 SYGVQD (reference sequence). V lost 2 bases and J 7 bases, leaving 17 bases between the germline ends. The CDR3 DNA reads as TGCGCCAGCAGTGAGAGAGGGATTTATGAAGGCGGGGAGCTGTTTTTT. It translates to CASSERGIYEGGELFF.

The rearrangement joins TRBV6-5 to TRBJ1-2; D gene ambiguous. The CDR3 runs 15 residues. V dropped 5 bases and J dropped 0 bases, with 13 bases sitting between them. Germline loops: CDR1 MNHEY, CDR2 SVGAGI. CDR3: CASSTQKTPNYGYTF. The CDR3 DNA reads as TGTGCCAGCAGTACACAAAAGACACCTAACTATGGCTACACCTTC.

The V call is TRBV7-2, the J call TRBJ2-5, with 8 bases lining up with TRBD2. V lost 3 bases to trimming and J lost 3 bases; unmatched junction nucleotides: 9. The CDR3 consists of 16 residues. Per germline, CDR1 SGHTA and CDR2 FQGNSA. CDR3 nucleotides: TGTGCCAGCAGCTTTATGAGCGGGAGCGTCGAAGAGACCCAGTACTTC. Translating gives CASSFMSGSVEETQYF.

This clone has a handful of counts. The V call is TRBV7-8, the J call TRBJ2-5; the D gene is possibly TRBD2 (6 bases). The CDR3 covers 16 residues. CDR1 is SGHVS and CDR2 is FQNEAQ in the germline V gene. The germline V and J ends were trimmed by 1 base and 4 bases, with 16 bases remaining between them. This chain's CDR3 is CASSLGYGGGSETQYF. The CDR3 region has the DNA TGTGCCAGCAGCTTAGGTTACGGGGGAGGCTCAGAGACCCAGTACTTC.

The chain has TRBV2 and TRBJ1-5; the D gene is possibly TRBD1 (5 bases). The germline V gene has CDR1 SNHLY and CDR2 FYNNEI. V was pared by 1 base and J by 6 bases, with 13 bases between. CDR3 length equals 15 residues. The CDR3 bases are TGTGCCAGCAGTGAAGAAGGCGGGACGCTTCAGCCCCAGCATTTT. Translating gives CASSEEGGTLQPQHF.

The rearrangement uses TRBV20-1 and TRBJ2-7; D uncertain. This CDR3 comprises 11 residues. V was cut by 6 bases and J by 3 bases, with 9 bases left in between. Germline loops: CDR1 DFQATT, CDR2 SNEGSKA (reference sequence). CDR3 region: CSATPGYEQYF. For the CDR3, the DNA is TGCAGTGCCACCCCGGGCTACGAGCAGTACTTC.

V is TRBV6-1 and J is TRBJ1-1, with 8 bases that match TRBD1. V gave up 6 bases and J gave up 7 bases; unmatched junction bases: 10. The germline V gene has CDR1 MNHNS and CDR2 SASEGT. This CDR3 has 14 residues. CDR3 in amino acids: CASSPGTGHDEAFF. The DNA for the CDR3 is TGTGCCAGCAGCCCCGGGACAGGTCATGATGAAGCTTTCTTT.

The chain recombines TRBV6-1 with TRBJ2-7; perhaps TRBD1 as D (6 bases). V was shortened by 3 bases and J by 5 bases, with 17 bases between the two germline ends. Germline V gene sequence: CDR1 MNHNS, CDR2 SASEGT. There are 15 residues in the CDR3. The CDR3 nucleotides read TGTGCCAGCAGTGACCGGGACACCTTATCCCACGAGCAGTACTTC. Protein: CASSDRDTLSHEQYF.

This clone was picked up a small number of times. The chain joins TRBV13 to TRBJ1-1; no reliable D call. With 3 bases removed from V and 6 bases from J, the gap between germline ends came to 14 bases. Germline CDR1 PRHDT, CDR2 FYEKMQ (reference sequence). CDR3 length: 14 amino acids. The CDR3 region has the DNA TGTGCCAGCAGCTTGGGTACGAGGCGAGCTGAAGCTTTCTTT. It yields the protein CASSLGTRRAEAFF. Full variable domain (remainder filled in from reference TRBV13 and TRBJ1-1): AAGVIQSPRHLIKEKRETATLKCYPIPRHDTVYWYQQGPGQDPQFLISFYEKMQSDKGSIPDRFSAQQFSDYHSELNMSSLELGDSALYFCASSLGTRRAEAFFGQGTRLTVV.

The chain recombines TRBV7-9 with TRBJ2-3; D might be TRBD2 (5 bases). Germline assignment: CDR1 SEHNR and CDR2 FQNEAQ (reference sequence). V was cut by 8 bases and J by 5 bases, with 5 bases left in between. This CDR3 is 10 amino acids long. The CDR3 region has the DNA TGTGCCAGCGAGGGAGATACGCAGTATTTT. Protein product: CASEGDTQYF.

The chain uses TRBV4-3 and TRBJ2-3; D might be TRBD2 (6 bases). Germline lookup yields CDR1 LGHNA and CDR2 YSLEER. This CDR3 is 19 amino acids long. V was pared by 0 bases and J by 2 bases, with 21 bases between. The DNA of the CDR3 is TGCGCCAGCAGCCAAGATCTTAGTCGTTCGGGACTTAACACAGATACGCAGTATTTT. Amino acid sequence: CASSQDLSRSGLNTDTQYF.

This clone occurred a few times. The chain combines TRBV6-5 with TRBJ2-7; D might be TRBD2 (6 bases). The CDR3 totals 15 residues. V shed 2 bases and J shed 5 bases, with 16 bases lying between them. Germline V gene data show CDR1 as MNHEY and CDR2 as SVGAGI. The CDR3, as DNA: TGTGCCAGCAGTTACGGAGGAGGGGCGAGCGACGAGCAGTACTTC. This encodes CASSYGGGASDEQYF.

V and J are TRBV5-4 and TRBJ2-4, with D tentatively TRBD2 (5 bases). The V gene's germline CDR1 is SGHNT and CDR2 YYREEE (reference sequence). The CDR3 is 19 residues long. Trimming cost V 4 bases and J 0 bases, with 23 bases left between them. As DNA, the CDR3 is TGTGCCAGCAGCCCCAATAAGGGAACTAGTCGACTAGCCAAAAACATTCAGTACTTC. Encoded protein: CASSPNKGTSRLAKNIQYF.

This chain connects TRBV7-9 to TRBJ2-3, with TRBD1 as a possible D gene (5 bases). Trimming pared 7 bases from V and 3 bases from J, leaving 23 bases between. Germline V lookup: CDR1 SEHNR, CDR2 FQNEAQ (reference sequence). There are 17 residues in the CDR3. CDR3 sequence: CASTTTRVGNRTDTQYF. DNA for the CDR3: TGTGCCAGCACCACTACGCGTGTAGGGAACAGGACAGATACGCAGTATTTT.

In this sample, this clone turned up a few times. V is TRBV5-4 and J is TRBJ1-5, with no clear D. CDR3 length: 14 residues. The V end lost 4 bases, the J end lost 0 bases, and 8 bases lay between the germline ends. CDR1 SGHNT and CDR2 YYREEE come from the germline V gene (reference sequence). The DNA of the CDR3 is TGTGCCAGCAGCCTTAATTATAGCAATCAGCCCCAGCATTTT. It is translated as CASSLNYSNQPQHF. Looking up the rest from reference TRBV5-4 and TRBJ1-5 gives the full variable domain: ETGVTQSPTHLIKTRGQQVTLRCSSQSGHNTVSWYQQALGQGPQFIFQYYREEENGRGNFPPRFSGLQFPNYSSELNVNALELDDSALYLCASSLNYSNQPQHFGDGTRLSIL.

This chain joins TRBV23-1 and TRBJ2-1, with D hard to call. TRBV23-1 has ORF status, its function being uncertain. The ends were cut back, 0 bases at V and 4 bases at J, with 16 bases in the middle. The CDR3 contains 17 residues. The CDR3 DNA reads TGCGCCAGCAGTCAATCAGAACCTCAGGTGGGTTACAATGAGCAGTTCTTC. As protein: CASSQSEPQVGYNEQFF.

The chain carries TRBV30 and TRBJ2-4; the match to TRBD1 covers 8 bases. The length of the CDR3 is 15 residues. Germline assignment: CDR1 GTSNPN and CDR2 SVGIG (reference sequence). After removal of 7 bases from V and 0 bases from J, the junction contained 8 bases not matched to a gene. The CDR3 protein is CAFSQGALAKNIQYF. For the CDR3, the DNA is TGTGCCTTTTCTCAGGGGGCTTTAGCCAAAAACATTCAGTACTTC.

The chain carries TRBV6-4 and TRBJ2-1; 7 positions match TRBD1. V shed 4 bases and J 1 base; nucleotides not matched to a gene: 7. Per the germline V gene, CDR1 is MRHNA and CDR2 is SNTAGT. This CDR3 contains 16 residues. The CDR3 reads CASSVRGRSSYNEQFF. CDR3 in DNA: TGTGCCAGCAGTGTAAGGGGGCGTTCGTCCTACAATGAGCAGTTCTTC.

The genes are TRBV5-1 and TRBJ1-2; no definite D call. CDR1 and CDR2 (germline): SGHRS, YFSETQ. Trimming cost V 0 bases and J 1 base, with 4 bases left between them. The CDR3 totals 13 residues. The DNA of the CDR3 is TGCGCCAGCAGCTTGGGACTTAACTATGGCTACACCTTC. This translates into CASSLGLNYGYTF.

CDR3 region: CASSQPGGNQETQYF. CDR3 sequence (DNA): TGCGCCAGCAGCCAACCAGGGGGAAACCAAGAGACCCAGTACTTC. The J gene is TRBJ2-5, the V gene TRBV4-1; 7 nucleotides line up with TRBD1. Per the germline V gene, CDR1 is MGHRA and CDR2 is YSYEKL. This CDR3 is built from 15 residues. V lost 2 bases to trimming and J lost 0 bases; unmatched junction nucleotides: 3.